This T cell receptor (beta chain) is drawn from a study of T cell responses to AZD1222 COVID-19 vaccine. To note about this clone: Its antigen remains unidentified.

Repertoires were generated with immunoSEQ multiplex PCR, while TCRdb's copy carries only in-frame clones and drops some. The data show around 120,000 clones, with over 75% seen just once and about 1.2% held by the top ten. V lost 6 bases and J lost 6, with 5 bases in between. Germline CDR1 is SNHLY and CDR2 is FYNNEI. The CDR3 spans 10 residues. Study-wide findings and caveats: Close to half of all spike-specific TCRs reportedly target regions of the variants that are unmutated.

This receptor was taken from an adult in good health. The sequenced sample was peripheral blood, obtained on day 0 of AZD1222 vaccination. The chain recombines TRBV2 with TRBJ2-5; D unclear. CDR3 nucleotides: TGTGCCAGCAGAGGGAAGACCCAGTACTTC. The encoded protein is CASRGKTQYF. The full variable domain, rest sourced from reference TRBV2 and TRBJ2-5, is EPEVTQTPSHQVTQMGQEVILRCVPISNHLYFYWYRQILGQKVEFLVSFYNNEISEKSEIFDDQFSVERPDGSNFTLKIRSTKLEDSAMYFCASRGKTQYFGPGTRLLVL.